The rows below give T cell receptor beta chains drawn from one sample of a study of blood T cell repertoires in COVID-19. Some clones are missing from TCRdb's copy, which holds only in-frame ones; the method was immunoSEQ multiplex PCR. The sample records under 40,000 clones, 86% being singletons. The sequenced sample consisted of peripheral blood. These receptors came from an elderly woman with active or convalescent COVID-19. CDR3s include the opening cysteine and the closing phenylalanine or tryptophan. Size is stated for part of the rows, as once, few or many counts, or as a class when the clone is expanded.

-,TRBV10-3,CAVRSIGRDGNEQFF
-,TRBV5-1,CASSLGPGFGTEQYF
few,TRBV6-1,CASSEEQLSNQPQHF
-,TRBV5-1,CASSKGGTGANVLTF
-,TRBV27,CASKDGEFSGANVLTF
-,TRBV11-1,CASSLSRGYFNEQFF
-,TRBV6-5,CASSSGSLAGRVGLFF
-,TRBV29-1,CSVVYLGTGGTEAFF
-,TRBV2,CASTRNAGTEQFF
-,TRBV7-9,CASSPRHTDTQYF
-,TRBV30,CAWSAGTGNSYEQYF
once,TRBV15,CATSRGERGNEKLFF
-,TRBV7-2,CASSLEAGGQKWAKNIQYF
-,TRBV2,CASSWDRSTNEKLFF
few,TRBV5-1,CASSLAGGQFISGANVLTF
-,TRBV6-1,CASSEYIAAQETQYF
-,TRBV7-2,CASSYLGLAGEETQYF
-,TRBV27,CASSPRPGTGASPLHF
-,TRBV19,CASSTDSYGYTF
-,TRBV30,CAWSSSGGWGGNTIYF
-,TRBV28,CASRSLIPGAQHF
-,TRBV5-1,CASSPTGGIQETQYF
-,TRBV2,CASSGQGLANEKLFF
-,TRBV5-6,CASIKRTRGGNTIYF
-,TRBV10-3,CAINPGQGIGELFF
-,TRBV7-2,CASSFSSYNEQFF
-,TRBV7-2,CASSLAGRLEETQYF
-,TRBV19,CASSSVAGEWGNQPQHF
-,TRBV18,CASSPFTSGTYNEQFF
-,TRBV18,CASSPNGGGAGTDTQYF
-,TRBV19,CASSIQGDGQPQHF
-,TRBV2,CASSESGQNSPLHF
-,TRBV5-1,CASSFVGSLNYGYTF
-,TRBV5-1,CASSRISGGAYDEQFF
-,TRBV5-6,CASSFPAGGKISEQFF
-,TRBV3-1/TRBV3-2,CASSARSPYNSPLHF
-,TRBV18,CASSPPGTANTEAFF
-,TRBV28,CASSFPPGLAGDQGYNEQFF
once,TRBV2,CASLSDRLSNEKLFF
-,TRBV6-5,CASSPAGNYGYTF
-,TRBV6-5,CASSRGTGNTGELFF
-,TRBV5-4,CASSFGTSGSMGLGEQFF
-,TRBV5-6,CASSLGAGVRNSPLHF
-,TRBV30,CAWSVELEQFF
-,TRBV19,CASRDSNSPLHF